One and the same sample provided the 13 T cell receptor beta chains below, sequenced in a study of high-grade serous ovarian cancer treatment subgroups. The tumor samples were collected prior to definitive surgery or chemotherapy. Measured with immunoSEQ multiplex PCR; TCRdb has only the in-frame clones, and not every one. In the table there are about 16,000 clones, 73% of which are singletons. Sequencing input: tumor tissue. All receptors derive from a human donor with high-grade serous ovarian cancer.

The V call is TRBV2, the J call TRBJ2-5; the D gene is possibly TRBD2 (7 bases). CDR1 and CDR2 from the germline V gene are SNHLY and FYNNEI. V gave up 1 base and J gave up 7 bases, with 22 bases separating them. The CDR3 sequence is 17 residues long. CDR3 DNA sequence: TGTGCCAGCAGTGAAGGCAACGGGGGGCTTGCACAGGGGACCCAGTACTTC. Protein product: CASSEGNGGLAQGTQYF.

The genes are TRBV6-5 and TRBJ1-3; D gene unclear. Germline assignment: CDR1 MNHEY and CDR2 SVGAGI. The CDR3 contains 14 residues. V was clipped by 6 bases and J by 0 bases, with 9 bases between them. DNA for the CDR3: TGTGCCAGCAGCCTACACAGCTCTGGAAACACCATATATTTT. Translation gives CASSLHSSGNTIYF.

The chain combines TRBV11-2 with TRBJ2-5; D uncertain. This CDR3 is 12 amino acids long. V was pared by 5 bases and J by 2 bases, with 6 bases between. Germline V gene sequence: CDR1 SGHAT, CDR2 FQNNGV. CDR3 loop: CASSQIQETQYF. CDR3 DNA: TGTGCCAGCAGCCAAATACAAGAGACCCAGTACTTC.

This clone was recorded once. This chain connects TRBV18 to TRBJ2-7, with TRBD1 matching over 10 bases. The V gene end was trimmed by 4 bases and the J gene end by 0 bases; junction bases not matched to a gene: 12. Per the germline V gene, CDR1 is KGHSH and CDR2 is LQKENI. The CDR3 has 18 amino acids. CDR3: CASSRPDRGGLPSYEQYF. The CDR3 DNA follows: TGTGCCAGCTCACGACCGGACAGGGGGGGATTACCCTCCTACGAGCAGTACTTC.

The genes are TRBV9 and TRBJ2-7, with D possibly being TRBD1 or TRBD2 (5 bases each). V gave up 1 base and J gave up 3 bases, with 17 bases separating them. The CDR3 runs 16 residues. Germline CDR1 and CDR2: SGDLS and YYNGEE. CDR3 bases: TGTGCCAGCAGCGTATTTCCCACGCAGGGAGTCTACGAGCAGTACTTC. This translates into CASSVFPTQGVYEQYF. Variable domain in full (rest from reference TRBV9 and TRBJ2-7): DSGVTQTPKHLITATGQRVTLRCSPRSGDLSVYWYQQSLDQGLQFLIQYYNGEERAKGNILERFSAQQFPDLHSELNLSSLELGDSALYFCASSVFPTQGVYEQYFGPGTRLTVT.

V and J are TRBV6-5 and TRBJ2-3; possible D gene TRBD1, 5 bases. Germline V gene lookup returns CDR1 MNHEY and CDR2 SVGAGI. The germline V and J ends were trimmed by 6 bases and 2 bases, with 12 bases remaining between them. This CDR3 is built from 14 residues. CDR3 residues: CASRGAAFTDTQYF. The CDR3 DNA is TGTGCCAGCAGAGGGGCGGCTTTCACAGATACGCAGTATTTT.

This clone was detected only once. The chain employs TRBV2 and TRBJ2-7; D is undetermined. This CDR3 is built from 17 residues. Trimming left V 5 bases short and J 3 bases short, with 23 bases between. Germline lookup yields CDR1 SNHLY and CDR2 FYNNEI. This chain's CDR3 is CASSNDLEPRKSYEQYF. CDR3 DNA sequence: TGTGCCAGCAGTAACGACCTCGAGCCTAGAAAGAGCTACGAGCAGTACTTC.

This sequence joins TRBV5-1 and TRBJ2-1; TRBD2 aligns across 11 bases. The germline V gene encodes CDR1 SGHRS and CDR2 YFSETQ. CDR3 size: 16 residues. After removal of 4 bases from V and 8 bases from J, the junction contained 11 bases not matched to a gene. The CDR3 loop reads CASSGRSSGGTDEQFF. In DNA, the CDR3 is TGCGCCAGCAGCGGACGTTCTAGCGGGGGGACGGATGAGCAGTTCTTC.

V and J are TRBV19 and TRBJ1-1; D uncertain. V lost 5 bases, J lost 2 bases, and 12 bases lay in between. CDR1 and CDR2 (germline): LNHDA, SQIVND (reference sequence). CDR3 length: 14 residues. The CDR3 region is CASSLDNPNTEAFF. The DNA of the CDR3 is TGTGCCAGTAGTCTTGACAATCCCAACACTGAAGCTTTCTTT.

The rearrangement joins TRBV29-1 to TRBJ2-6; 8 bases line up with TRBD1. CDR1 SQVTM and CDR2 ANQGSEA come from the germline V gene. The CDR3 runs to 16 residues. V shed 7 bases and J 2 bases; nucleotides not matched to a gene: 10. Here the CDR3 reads CSAEGTGLAGANVLTF. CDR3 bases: TGCAGCGCGGAGGGGACAGGCCTCGCTGGGGCCAACGTCCTGACTTTC.

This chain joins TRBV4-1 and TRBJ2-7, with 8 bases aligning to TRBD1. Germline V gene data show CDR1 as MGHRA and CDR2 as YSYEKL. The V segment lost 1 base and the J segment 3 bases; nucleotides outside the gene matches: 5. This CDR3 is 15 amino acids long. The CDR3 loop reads CASSQAPTGGYEQYF. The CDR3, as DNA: TGCGCCAGCAGCCAAGCTCCCACAGGGGGCTACGAGCAGTACTTC.

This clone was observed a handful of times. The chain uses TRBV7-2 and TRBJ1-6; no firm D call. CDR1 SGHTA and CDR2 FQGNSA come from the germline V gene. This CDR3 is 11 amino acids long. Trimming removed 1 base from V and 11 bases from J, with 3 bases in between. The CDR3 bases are TGTGCCAGCAGCTTAGATCCACCCCTCCACTTT. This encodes CASSLDPPLHF.

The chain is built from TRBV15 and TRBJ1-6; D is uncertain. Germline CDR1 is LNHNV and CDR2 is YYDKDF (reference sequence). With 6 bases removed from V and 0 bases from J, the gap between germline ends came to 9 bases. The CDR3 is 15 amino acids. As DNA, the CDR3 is TGTGCCACCAGTGCATCCCGCTCCTATAATTCACCCCTCCACTTT. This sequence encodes CATSASRSYNSPLHF. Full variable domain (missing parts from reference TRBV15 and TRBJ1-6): DAMVIQNPRYQVTQFGKPVTLSCSQTLNHNVMYWYQQKSSQAPKLLFHYYDKDFNNEADTPDNFQSRRPNTSFCFLDIRSPGLGDTAMYLCATSASRSYNSPLHFGNGTRLTVT.